This section outlines one TCR beta chain sequence together with its context. This specimen belongs to a study of blood T cell repertoires in COVID-19. Assay: immunoSEQ multiplex PCR; the TCRdb copy retains only in-frame clones and omits some. This table has roughly 200,000 clones, just over 85% appearing once. Germline CDR1 and CDR2: SEHNR and FQNEAQ (reference sequence). The CDR3 is 13 amino acids. Trimming at V came to 5 bases and at J to 4 bases, leaving 5 bases not matched to a gene. The clonotype comes from a man of 80 years or more with acute or convalescent COVID-19. Sequencing was performed on peripheral blood. The V call is TRBV7-9, the J call TRBJ2-7, with TRBD1 matching over 7 bases. The CDR3 loop reads CASSQTGVYEQYF. The CDR3 coding sequence is TGTGCCAGCAGCCAAACAGGGGTATACGAGCAGTACTTC.